These 3 T cell receptor beta chains share one sample of origin, sequenced in a study of beta chain features in type 1 diabetes. The investigators reverse transcribed all of the isolated RNA, so they sequenced expressed TCRB transcripts. Produced via immunoSEQ multiplex PCR; TCRdb's table is partial and in-frame only. The sample records roughly 250,000 clones, 68% being singletons. Sequencing input: naive CD4+ T cells from blood. The receptor source for this set is a man younger than 40 in good health.

CDR3 loop: CASRSTETQYF. The CDR3 nucleotides read TGTGCCAGCAGGAGCACGGAGACCCAGTACTTC. V gene TRBV6-5 combines with J gene TRBJ2-5; D is undetermined. CDR1 is MNHEY, CDR2 SVGAGI, per germline. With 6 bases removed from V and 5 bases from J, the gap between germline ends came to 7 bases. The CDR3 runs 11 residues.

The V call is TRBV27, the J call TRBJ1-5; D gene ambiguous. This CDR3 is 13 amino acids long. Germline loops: CDR1 MNHEY, CDR2 SMNVEV (reference sequence). Between the trimmed V and J ends, which lost 2 bases and 2 bases, there was a span of 4 bases. The CDR3 DNA reads TGTGCCAGCAGTTTAACAGGCAATCAGCCCCAGCATTTT. This codes for CASSLTGNQPQHF.

The chain carries TRBV5-1 and TRBJ2-7; 12 positions agree with TRBD1. J lost 2 bases, V lost 7 bases, and 1 base had no gene match. This CDR3 has 13 residues. Germline V gene lookup returns CDR1 SGHRS and CDR2 YFSETQ. CDR3 loop: CASGTGGTYEQYF. Written as DNA, the CDR3 is TGCGCCAGCGGGACAGGGGGCACCTACGAGCAGTACTTC. The variable domain in full, completed from reference TRBV5-1 and TRBJ2-7, reads KAGVTQTPRYLIKTRGQQVTLSCSPISGHRSVSWYQQTPGQGLQFLFEYFSETQRNKGNFPGRFSGRQFSNSRSEMNVSTLELGDSALYLCASGTGGTYEQYFGPGTRLTVT.